This T cell receptor beta chain was observed in a study of OX40 agonist ivuxolimab in advanced cancers. Overall study results and limits: Partial responders at 0.1-3.0 mg/kg had among the lowest clonal expansion.

Libraries were prepared by immunoSEQ multiplex PCR; TCRdb keeps only in-frame clonotypes and omits some of them. The repertoire holds under 55,000 clones, 90% to 95% seen once, with approximately 23% in the top ten. Germline V CDR1 and CDR2: SGDLS, YYNGEE. The CDR3 length is 16 residues. Unmatched junction bases numbered 6, after V lost 4 bases and J lost 4 bases. A note on this clone: Its antigen is currently unknown.

The material sequenced was CD4+ or CD8+ T cells sorted from blood, taken in a trial of the OX40 agonist ivuxolimab. The receptor's source is an adult with an advanced solid tumor such as melanoma, head and neck, liver or kidney cancer. The chain carries TRBV9 and TRBJ2-1, with 12 positions matching TRBD2. CDR3 loop: CASSLGLAGLYNEQFF. CDR3 bases: TGTGCCAGCAGCCTCGGACTAGCGGGACTTTACAATGAGCAGTTCTTC.